Listed here are 20 T cell receptor beta chains from one sample, sequenced in a study of blood T cell repertoires in COVID-19. Produced via immunoSEQ multiplex PCR; TCRdb's table is partial and in-frame only. The sample holds 300,000 to 400,000 clones, 70% to 90% seen once. What was sequenced was peripheral blood. The origin of the receptors is a woman aged 25 to 45 with COVID-19, enrolled during active disease.

V is TRBV6-2 or TRBV6-3 and J is TRBJ2-7; 7 bases line up with TRBD2. The length of the CDR3 is 17 residues. V lost 2 bases, J lost 0 bases, and 10 bases stayed unmatched. The germline V gene has CDR1 MNHEY and CDR2 SVGEGT. This CDR3 reads CASSYQTGGSSSYEQYV. CDR3 nucleotide sequence: TGTGCCAGCAGTTACCAAACGGGAGGCAGTAGCTCCTACGAGCAGTACGTC.

This chain uses TRBV21-1 with TRBJ1-5. TRBV21-1 is designated a pseudogene. The CDR3 loop spans 18 amino acids. The CDR3 DNA follows: TGTGCCAGCAGCACAGGGAGGGGCGGGGGGTGGTTGGGTCAGCCCCAGCATTTT. This encodes CASSTGRGGGWLGQPQHF.

The genes are TRBV11-2 and TRBJ2-5; tentative D call: TRBD2 (7 bases). Per the germline V gene, CDR1 is SGHAT and CDR2 is FQNNGV. Trimming left V 0 bases short and J 9 bases short, with 11 bases between. There are 13 residues in the CDR3. The CDR3 is CASSLDRGAAQYF. CDR3 DNA sequence: TGTGCCAGCAGCTTAGACCGGGGGGCGGCCCAGTACTTC.

This chain uses TRBV27 with TRBJ2-7; 8 nucleotides line up with TRBD1. Per germline, CDR1 MNHEY and CDR2 SMNVEV (reference sequence). Losses at the gene ends were 1 base for V and 3 bases for J; bases not matched to a gene: 8. CDR3 length: 16 residues. The CDR3 here is CASSLYLTGVSYEQYF. As DNA, the CDR3 is TGTGCCAGCAGTTTATACCTGACAGGGGTGAGCTACGAGCAGTACTTC.

This clone appeared a single time. The chain has TRBV6-2 or TRBV6-3 and TRBJ2-5; 10 bases map to TRBD1. This CDR3 has 16 amino acids. Germline V gives CDR1 MNHEY, CDR2 SVGEGT. V lost 5 bases to trimming and J lost 2 bases; unmatched junction nucleotides: 8. CDR3 sequence reads: CASSNPGQGRQETQYF. Here the CDR3 DNA reads TGTGCCAGCAGTAACCCGGGACAGGGGCGTCAAGAGACCCAGTACTTC.

The chain combines TRBV9 with TRBJ1-4; D is unresolved. Trimming removed 0 bases from V and 7 bases from J, with 7 bases in between. The length of the CDR3 is 13 residues. Looked up from germline, CDR1 is SGDLS and CDR2 is YYNGEE. CDR3 sequence reads: CASSVGAGEKLFF. CDR3 coding DNA: TGTGCCAGCAGCGTAGGGGCAGGTGAAAAACTGTTTTTT.

The V and J genes are TRBV4-3 and TRBJ2-7, with D tentatively TRBD2 (5 bases). V gave up 1 base and J gave up 6 bases, with 13 bases separating them. This CDR3 has 14 amino acids. CDR1 is LGHNA and CDR2 is YSLEER in the germline V gene. The CDR3 coding sequence is TGCGCCAGCAGCCAAGGAGGCGGGTTTGGCGAGCAGTACTTC. Its translation is CASSQGGGFGEQYF.

The chain is built from TRBV2 and TRBJ2-7; 9 nucleotides line up with TRBD2. CDR3 length equals 14 residues. The germline gives CDR1 SNHLY, CDR2 FYNNEI. J gave up 1 base and V 6 bases, and 4 bases lay outside the gene matches. The CDR3 reads CASRRRGGSYEQYF. The CDR3 DNA reads TGTGCCAGCAGGAGGCGGGGGGGTTCCTACGAGCAGTACTTC.

This sequence joins TRBV24-1 and TRBJ1-5; D is possibly TRBD1 (6 bases). V lost 9 bases and J 5 bases, leaving 19 bases between the germline ends. CDR1 and CDR2 (germline): KGHDR, SFDVKD. This CDR3 comprises 15 residues. The CDR3 DNA reads as TGTGCCACCGGCTCAGGGGATAACAGGGATCAGCCCCAGCATTTT. This gives the protein CATGSGDNRDQPQHF.

The V gene is TRBV28, the J gene TRBJ1-1, with a tentative D call TRBD1 (6 bases). Trimming stripped 1 base from V and 2 bases from J, with 11 bases between. Germline CDR1 is MDHEN and CDR2 is SYDVKM. The CDR3 runs to 15 residues. The CDR3 coding sequence is TGTGCCAGCAGTTTATTAAGAGGGGGTAACACTGAAGCTTTCTTT. It yields the protein CASSLLRGGNTEAFF.

This rearrangement joins TRBV7-2 to TRBJ1-4; 7 positions agree with TRBD1. Germline lookup yields CDR1 SGHTA and CDR2 FQGNSA. The CDR3 loop spans 15 amino acids. V shed 0 bases and J 6 bases; nucleotides not matched to a gene: 4. The CDR3 bases are TGTGCCAGCAGCTTAGCGAGGGGGCTCGATGAAAAACTGTTTTTT. This gives the protein CASSLARGLDEKLFF.

The rearrangement joins TRBV9 to TRBJ2-7; 9 bases map to TRBD2. Germline values: CDR1 SGDLS, CDR2 YYNGEE. CDR3 size: 14 residues. With 5 bases clipped from V and 2 bases from J, the junction kept 5 bases outside the gene matches. The CDR3 protein is CASSPSGAPYEQYV. The CDR3 DNA follows: TGTGCCAGCAGTCCTAGCGGGGCTCCCTACGAGCAGTACGTC.

The rearrangement joins TRBV19 to TRBJ1-1, with 7 bases matching TRBD1. The trim removed 11 bases at V and 4 bases at J, leaving 13 bases unmatched. CDR3 length: 14 amino acids. The germline CDR1 and CDR2 sequences are LNHDA and SQIVND (reference sequence). The CDR3 bases are TGTGCCTCAAAGCCCGGGACAGACGGCACTGAAGCTTTCTTT. Protein product: CASKPGTDGTEAFF.

This chain joins TRBV6-2 or TRBV6-3 and TRBJ2-3, with D hard to call. The V end lost 5 bases, the J end lost 0 bases, and 9 bases lay between the germline ends. Germline V gene sequence: CDR1 MNHEY, CDR2 SVGEGT. The CDR3 covers 14 residues. The chain's CDR3 is CASSPSASTDTQYF. The DNA for the CDR3 is TGTGCCAGCAGTCCCAGCGCTAGCACAGATACGCAGTATTTT.

The CDR3: CASSPRPGPYGYTF. For the CDR3, the DNA is TGTGCCAGCTCACCACGGCCAGGGCCTTATGGCTACACCTTC. V usage is TRBV18 and J usage is TRBJ1-2; tentative D call: TRBD1 (5 bases). The V and J ends lost 1 base and 5 bases respectively, with 11 bases between them. The CDR3 loop spans 14 amino acids. Germline V gene sequence: CDR1 KGHSH, CDR2 LQKENI.

The chain recombines TRBV6-4 with TRBJ2-7, with 9 nucleotides matching TRBD1. There are 18 residues in the CDR3. V shed 5 bases and J 6 bases; nucleotides not matched to a gene: 20. The V gene's germline CDR1 is MRHNA and CDR2 SNTAGT. The CDR3 bases are TGTGCCAGCAGTAAACCGGGACAGGGAACACCGGGGGCTGGCGAGCAGTACTTC. Protein sequence: CASSKPGQGTPGAGEQYF.

The J gene is TRBJ1-6, the V gene TRBV28, with 9 bases aligning to TRBD1. Germline values: CDR1 MDHEN, CDR2 SYDVKM. The V segment lost 10 bases and the J segment 7 bases; nucleotides outside the gene matches: 11. The CDR3 loop spans 15 amino acids. In nucleotides, the CDR3 is TGTGCCATCGATTCCACCGGGACAGGGAATTCACCCCTCCACTTT. Amino acids: CAIDSTGTGNSPLHF. Filled out from reference TRBV28 and TRBJ1-6, the complete variable domain reads DVKVTQSSRYLVKRTGEKVFLECVQDMDHENMFWYRQDPGLGLRLIYFSYDVKMKEKGDIPEGYSVSREKKERFSLILESASTNQTSMYLCAIDSTGTGNSPLHFGNGTRLTVT.

The CDR3 region is CASSSNRAQYGYTF. CDR3 nucleotide sequence: TGTGCCAGCAGTTCCAACAGGGCGCAGTATGGCTACACCTTC. This chain uses TRBV6-5 with TRBJ1-2; tentative D call: TRBD1 (6 bases). Trimming shortened V by 4 bases and J by 5 bases, and 14 bases separated the two germline ends. CDR1 is MNHEY, CDR2 SVGAGI, per germline. The CDR3 spans 14 residues.

The CDR3 reads CASSEPGQGVHEQYF. For the CDR3, the DNA is TGTGCCAGCAGCGAACCGGGACAGGGGGTACACGAGCAGTACTTC. The V call is TRBV7-9, the J call TRBJ2-7, with 11 bases lining up with TRBD1. The CDR3 totals 15 residues. V lost 5 bases, J lost 5 bases, and 8 bases stayed unmatched. The germline V gene has CDR1 SEHNR and CDR2 FQNEAQ (reference sequence).

The chain carries TRBV19 and TRBJ1-2; 7 bases agree with TRBD1. V lost 5 bases and J lost 6; bases outside the gene matches: 6. From germline, CDR1 is LNHDA and CDR2 SQIVND (reference sequence). CDR3 length: 13 residues. The CDR3 sequence: CASSPQGQHGYTF. CDR3 sequence (DNA): TGTGCCAGTAGTCCCCAGGGACAGCATGGCTACACCTTC.